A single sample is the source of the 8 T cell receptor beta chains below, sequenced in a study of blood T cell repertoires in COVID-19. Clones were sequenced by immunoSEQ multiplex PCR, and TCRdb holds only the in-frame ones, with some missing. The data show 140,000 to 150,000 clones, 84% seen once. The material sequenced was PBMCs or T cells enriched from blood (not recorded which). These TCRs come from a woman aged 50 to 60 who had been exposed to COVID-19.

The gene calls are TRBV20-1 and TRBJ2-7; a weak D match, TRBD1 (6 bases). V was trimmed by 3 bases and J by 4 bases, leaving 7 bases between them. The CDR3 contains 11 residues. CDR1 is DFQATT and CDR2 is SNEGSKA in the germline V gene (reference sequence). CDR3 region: CSARGTYEQYF. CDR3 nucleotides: TGCAGTGCTAGGGGGACATACGAGCAGTACTTC.

CDR3 sequence (DNA): TGCGCCAGCAGCTCTCTTACCGGGACAGGGAGGGATACGCAGTATTTT. Protein sequence: CASSSLTGTGRDTQYF. J is TRBJ2-3 and V is TRBV5-1, with 9 bases lining up with TRBD1. The CDR3 is 16 amino acids. Germline CDR1 SGHRS, CDR2 YFSETQ. V shed 3 bases and J 6 bases; nucleotides not matched to a gene: 11. Full variable domain (rest looked up from reference TRBV5-1 and TRBJ2-3): KAGVTQTPRYLIKTRGQQVTLSCSPISGHRSVSWYQQTPGQGLQFLFEYFSETQRNKGNFPGRFSGRQFSNSRSEMNVSTLELGDSALYLCASSSLTGTGRDTQYFGPGTRLTVL.

CDR3 bases: TGTGCCAGCAGCAATCCGGACCGGGACAGGGTCTCGGGGGTCTTC. This codes for CASSNPDRDRVSGVF. The chain employs TRBV21-1 and TRBJ2-1; the tabulated D call, TRBD1, remains unverified against the DNA. TRBV21-1 is designated a pseudogene. The CDR3 loop spans 15 amino acids.

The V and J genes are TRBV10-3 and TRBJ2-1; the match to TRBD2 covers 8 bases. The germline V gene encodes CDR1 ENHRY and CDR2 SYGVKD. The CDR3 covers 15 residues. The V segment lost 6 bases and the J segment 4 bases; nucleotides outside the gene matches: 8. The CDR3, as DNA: TGTGCCATCAGCTCAACTAGCGGACCTTACAATGAGCAGTTCTTC. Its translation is CAISSTSGPYNEQFF.

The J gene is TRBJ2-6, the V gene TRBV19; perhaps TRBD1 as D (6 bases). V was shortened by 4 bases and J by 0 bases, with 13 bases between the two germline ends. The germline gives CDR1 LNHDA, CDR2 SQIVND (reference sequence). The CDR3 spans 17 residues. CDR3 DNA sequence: TGTGCCAGTAGTAAGTGGACAGTGACCTCTGGGGCCAACGTCCTGACTTTC. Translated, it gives CASSKWTVTSGANVLTF.

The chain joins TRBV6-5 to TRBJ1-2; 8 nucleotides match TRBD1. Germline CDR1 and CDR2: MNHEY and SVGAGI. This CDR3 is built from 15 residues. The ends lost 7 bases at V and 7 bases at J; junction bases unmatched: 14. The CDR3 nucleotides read TGTGCCAGCACCCTCGGACAGGGAAGCTGGGGTGGCTACACCTTC. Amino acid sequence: CASTLGQGSWGGYTF.

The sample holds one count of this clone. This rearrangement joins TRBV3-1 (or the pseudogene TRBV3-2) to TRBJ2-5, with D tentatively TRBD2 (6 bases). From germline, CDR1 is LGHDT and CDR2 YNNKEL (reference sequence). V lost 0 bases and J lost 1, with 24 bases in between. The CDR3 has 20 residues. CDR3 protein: CASSQDGRWMSGHLQETQYF. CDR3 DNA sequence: TGTGCCAGCAGCCAAGACGGGAGATGGATGAGTGGGCACCTCCAAGAGACCCAGTACTTC.

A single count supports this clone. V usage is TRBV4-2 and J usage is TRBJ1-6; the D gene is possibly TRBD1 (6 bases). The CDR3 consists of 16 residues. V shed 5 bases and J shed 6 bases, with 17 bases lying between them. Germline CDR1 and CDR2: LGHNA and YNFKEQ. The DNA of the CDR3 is TGTGCCAGCAGCTCCACGGACAGAGGGGGTAATTCACCCCTCCACTTT. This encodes CASSSTDRGGNSPLHF.